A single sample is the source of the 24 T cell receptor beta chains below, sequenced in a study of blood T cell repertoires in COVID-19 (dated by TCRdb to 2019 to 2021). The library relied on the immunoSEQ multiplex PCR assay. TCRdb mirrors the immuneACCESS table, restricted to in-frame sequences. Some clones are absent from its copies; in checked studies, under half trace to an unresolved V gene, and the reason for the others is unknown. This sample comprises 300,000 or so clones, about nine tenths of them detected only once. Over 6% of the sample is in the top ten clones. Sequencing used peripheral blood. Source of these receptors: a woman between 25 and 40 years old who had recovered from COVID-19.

The CDR3 bases are TGTGCCAGCAGCGCCACCACCCGGGCTAGCGGGGGGGCGTATAATGAGCAGTTCTTC. It is translated as CASSATTRASGGAYNEQFF. This chain links TRBV7-9 with TRBJ2-1; 12 bases match TRBD2. Germline CDR1 is SEHNR and CDR2 is FQNEAQ (reference sequence). CDR3 size: 19 residues. Trimming removed 5 bases from V and 7 bases from J; junction bases left unmatched: 18.

CDR3 protein: CASSSEPGREKLFF. The CDR3 region has the DNA TGTGCCAGCTCATCAGAGCCGGGGAGGGAAAAACTGTTTTTT. The chain is built from TRBV18 and TRBJ1-4, with D uncertain. V dropped 5 bases and J dropped 8 bases, with 15 bases sitting between them. The germline V gene has CDR1 KGHSH and CDR2 LQKENI. The CDR3 contains 14 residues.

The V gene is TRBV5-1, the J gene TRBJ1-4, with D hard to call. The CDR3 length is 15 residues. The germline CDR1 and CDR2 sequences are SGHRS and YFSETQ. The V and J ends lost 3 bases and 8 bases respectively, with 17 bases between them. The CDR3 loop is CASSSETAGNEKLFF. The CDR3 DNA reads TGCGCCAGCAGCTCGGAGACTGCGGGGAACGAAAAACTGTTTTTT.

CDR3 in DNA: TGCGCCAGCAGCCAAGAGGAGGGAACAACCTACAATGAGCAGTTCTTC. Translating it yields CASSQEEGTTYNEQFF. This rearrangement joins TRBV4-3 to TRBJ2-1, with a possible D match to TRBD2 (6 bases). The CDR3 runs 16 residues. Germline V gives CDR1 LGHNA, CDR2 YSLEER. V lost 0 bases and J lost 2, with 11 bases in between.

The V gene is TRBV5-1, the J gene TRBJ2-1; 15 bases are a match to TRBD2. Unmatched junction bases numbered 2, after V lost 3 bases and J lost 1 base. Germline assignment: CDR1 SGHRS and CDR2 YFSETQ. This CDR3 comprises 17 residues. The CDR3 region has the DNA TGCGCCAGCAGCTGGACTAGCGGGGGGGCATCCTACAATGAGCAGTTCTTC. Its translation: CASSWTSGGASYNEQFF.

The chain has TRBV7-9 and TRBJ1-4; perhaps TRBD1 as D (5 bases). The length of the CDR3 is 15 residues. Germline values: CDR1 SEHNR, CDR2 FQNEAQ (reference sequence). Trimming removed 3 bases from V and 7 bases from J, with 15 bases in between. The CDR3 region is CASSFPGRHPEKLFF. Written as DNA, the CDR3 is TGTGCCAGCAGCTTTCCAGGGAGGCATCCTGAAAAACTGTTTTTT. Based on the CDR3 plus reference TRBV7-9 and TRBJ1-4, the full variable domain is DTGVSQNPRHKITKRGQNVTFRCDPISEHNRLYWYRQTLGQGPEFLTYFQNEAQLEKSRLLSDRFSAERPKGSFSTLEIQRTEQGDSAMYLCASSFPGRHPEKLFFGSGTQLSVL.

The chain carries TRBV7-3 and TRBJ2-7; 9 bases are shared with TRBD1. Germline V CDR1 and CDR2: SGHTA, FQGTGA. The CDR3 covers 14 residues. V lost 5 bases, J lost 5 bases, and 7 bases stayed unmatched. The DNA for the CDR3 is TGTGCCAGCAGCCTCTGGACAGGGGTCAACGAGCAGTACTTC. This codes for CASSLWTGVNEQYF.

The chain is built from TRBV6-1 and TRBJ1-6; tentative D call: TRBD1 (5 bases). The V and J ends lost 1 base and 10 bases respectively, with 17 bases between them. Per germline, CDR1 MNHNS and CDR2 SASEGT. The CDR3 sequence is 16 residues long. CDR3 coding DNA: TGTGCCAGCAGTGAAGTTCGCATTGGGGCCAGATCACCCCTCCACTTT. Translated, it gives CASSEVRIGARSPLHF.

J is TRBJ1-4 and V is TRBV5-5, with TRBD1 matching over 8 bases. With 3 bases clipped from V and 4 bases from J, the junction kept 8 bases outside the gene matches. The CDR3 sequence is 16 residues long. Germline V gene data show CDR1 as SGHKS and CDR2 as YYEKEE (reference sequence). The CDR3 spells CASSSTTGALNEKLFF. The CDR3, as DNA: TGTGCCAGCAGCTCCACGACAGGGGCCCTTAATGAAAAACTGTTTTTT.

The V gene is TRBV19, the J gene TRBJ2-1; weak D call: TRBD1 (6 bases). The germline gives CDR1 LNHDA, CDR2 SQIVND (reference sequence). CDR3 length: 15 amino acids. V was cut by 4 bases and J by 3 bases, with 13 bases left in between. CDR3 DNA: TGTGCCAGTAGTAACAGGGTAGTAATCTACAATGAGCAGTTCTTC. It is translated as CASSNRVVIYNEQFF. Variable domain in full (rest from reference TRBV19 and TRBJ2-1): DGGITQSPKYLFRKEGQNVTLSCEQNLNHDAMYWYRQDPGQGLRLIYYSQIVNDFQKGDIAEGYSVSREKKESFPLTVTSAQKNPTAFYLCASSNRVVIYNEQFFGPGTRLTVL.

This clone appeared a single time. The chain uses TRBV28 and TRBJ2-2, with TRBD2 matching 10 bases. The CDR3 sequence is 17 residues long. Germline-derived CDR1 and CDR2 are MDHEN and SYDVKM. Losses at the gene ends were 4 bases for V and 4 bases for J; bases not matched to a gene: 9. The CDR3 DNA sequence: TGTGCCAGCAGTTATCCCCCACTAGCGGGGACCACCGGGGAGCTGTTTTTT. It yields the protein CASSYPPLAGTTGELFF.

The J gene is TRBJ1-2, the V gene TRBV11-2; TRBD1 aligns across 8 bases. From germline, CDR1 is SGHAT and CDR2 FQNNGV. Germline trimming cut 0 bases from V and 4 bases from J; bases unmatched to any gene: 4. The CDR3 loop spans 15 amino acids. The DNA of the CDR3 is TGTGCCAGCAGCTTAGATAGACAGGGGATCTATGGCTACACCTTC. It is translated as CASSLDRQGIYGYTF.

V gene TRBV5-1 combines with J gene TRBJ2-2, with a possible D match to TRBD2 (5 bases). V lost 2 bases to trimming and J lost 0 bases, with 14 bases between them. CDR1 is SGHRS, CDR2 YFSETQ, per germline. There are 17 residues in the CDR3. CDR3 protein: CASSFGSRTSNTGELFF. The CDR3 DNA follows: TGCGCCAGCAGCTTCGGTTCTCGGACTTCGAACACCGGGGAGCTGTTTTTT.

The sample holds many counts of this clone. In DNA, the CDR3 is TGTGCCACCAGCAGAGAACAGGGGAATCTGTACACTGAAGCTTTCTTT. Residues: CATSREQGNLYTEAFF. The chain links TRBV15 to TRBJ1-1; TRBD1 aligns across 7 bases. In germline, CDR1 is LNHNV, CDR2 YYDKDF (reference sequence). J gave up 3 bases and V 0 bases, and 7 bases lay outside the gene matches. This CDR3 comprises 16 residues.

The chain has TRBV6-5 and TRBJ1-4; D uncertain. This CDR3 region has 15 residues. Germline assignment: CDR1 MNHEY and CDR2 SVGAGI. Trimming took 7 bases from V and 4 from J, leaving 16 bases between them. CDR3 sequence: CASTRSWSDNEKLFF. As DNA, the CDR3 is TGTGCCAGCACCCGCTCCTGGTCAGATAATGAAAAACTGTTTTTT.

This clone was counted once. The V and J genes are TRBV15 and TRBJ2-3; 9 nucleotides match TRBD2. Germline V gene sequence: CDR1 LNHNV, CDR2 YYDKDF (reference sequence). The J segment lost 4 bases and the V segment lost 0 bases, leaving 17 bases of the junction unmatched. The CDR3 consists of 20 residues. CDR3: CATSRDVGRGGPPESDTQYF. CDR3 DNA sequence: TGTGCCACCAGCAGAGACGTGGGGCGGGGGGGCCCGCCGGAGTCAGATACGCAGTATTTT.

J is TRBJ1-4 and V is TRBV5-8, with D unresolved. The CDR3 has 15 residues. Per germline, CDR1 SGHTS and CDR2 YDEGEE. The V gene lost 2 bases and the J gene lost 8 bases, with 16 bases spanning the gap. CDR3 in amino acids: CASSFRWGGEEKLFF. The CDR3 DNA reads TGTGCCAGCAGCTTTAGGTGGGGAGGAGAAGAAAAACTGTTTTTT.

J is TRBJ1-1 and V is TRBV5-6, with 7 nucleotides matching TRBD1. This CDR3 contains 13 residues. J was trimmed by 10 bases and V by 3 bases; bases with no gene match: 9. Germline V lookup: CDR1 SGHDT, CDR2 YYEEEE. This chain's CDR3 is CASSSQGRWGAFF. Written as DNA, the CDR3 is TGTGCCAGCAGCTCACAGGGGAGATGGGGAGCTTTCTTT.

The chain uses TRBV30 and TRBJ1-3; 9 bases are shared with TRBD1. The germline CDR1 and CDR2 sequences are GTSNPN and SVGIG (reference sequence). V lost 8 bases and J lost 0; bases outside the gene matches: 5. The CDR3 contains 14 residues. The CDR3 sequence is CAGGQGHSGNTIYF. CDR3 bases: TGTGCCGGGGGACAGGGCCACTCTGGAAACACCATATATTTT.

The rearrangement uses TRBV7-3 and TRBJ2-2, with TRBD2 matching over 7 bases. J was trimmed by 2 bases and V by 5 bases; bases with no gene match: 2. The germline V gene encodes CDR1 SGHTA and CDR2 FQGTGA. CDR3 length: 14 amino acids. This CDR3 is CASSTGLNTGELFF. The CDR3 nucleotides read TGTGCCAGCAGCACGGGACTAAACACCGGGGAGCTGTTTTTT.

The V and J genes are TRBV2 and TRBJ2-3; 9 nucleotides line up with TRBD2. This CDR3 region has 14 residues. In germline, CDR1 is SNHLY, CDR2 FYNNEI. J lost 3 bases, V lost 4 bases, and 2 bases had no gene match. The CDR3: CASSGAGGTDTQYF. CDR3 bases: TGTGCCAGCAGTGGGGCGGGGGGGACAGATACGCAGTATTTT.

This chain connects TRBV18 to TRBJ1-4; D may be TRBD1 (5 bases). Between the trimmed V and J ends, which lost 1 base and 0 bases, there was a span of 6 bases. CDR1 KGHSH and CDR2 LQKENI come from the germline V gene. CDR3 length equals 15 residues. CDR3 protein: CASSPLTATNEKLFF. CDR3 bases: TGTGCCAGCTCACCACTGACAGCAACTAATGAAAAACTGTTTTTT.

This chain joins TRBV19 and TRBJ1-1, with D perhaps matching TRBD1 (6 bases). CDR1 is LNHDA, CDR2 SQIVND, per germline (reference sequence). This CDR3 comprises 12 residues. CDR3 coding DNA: TGTGCTACGGGGGGACAGAACACTGAAGCTTTCTTT. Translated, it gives CATGGQNTEAFF.

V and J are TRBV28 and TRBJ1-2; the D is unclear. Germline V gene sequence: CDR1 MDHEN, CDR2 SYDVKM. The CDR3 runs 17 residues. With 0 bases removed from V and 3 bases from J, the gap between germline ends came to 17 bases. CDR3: CASSLWTPQTIDYGYTF. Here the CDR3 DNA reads TGTGCCAGCAGTTTATGGACCCCTCAGACAATCGACTATGGCTACACCTTC.